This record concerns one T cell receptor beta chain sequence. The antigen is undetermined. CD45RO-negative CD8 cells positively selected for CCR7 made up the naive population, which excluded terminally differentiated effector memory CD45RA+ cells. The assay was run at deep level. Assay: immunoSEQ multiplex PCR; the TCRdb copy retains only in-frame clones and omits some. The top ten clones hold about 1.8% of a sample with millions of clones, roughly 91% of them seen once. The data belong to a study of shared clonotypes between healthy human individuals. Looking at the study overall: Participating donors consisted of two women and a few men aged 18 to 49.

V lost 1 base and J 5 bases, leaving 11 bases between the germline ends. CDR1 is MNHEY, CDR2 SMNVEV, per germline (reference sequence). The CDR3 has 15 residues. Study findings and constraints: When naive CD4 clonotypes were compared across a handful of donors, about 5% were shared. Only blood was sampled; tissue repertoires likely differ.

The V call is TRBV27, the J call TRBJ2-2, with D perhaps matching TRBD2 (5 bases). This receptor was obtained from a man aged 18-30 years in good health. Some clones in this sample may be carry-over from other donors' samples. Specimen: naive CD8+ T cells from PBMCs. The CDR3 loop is CASSLFGKPTGELFF. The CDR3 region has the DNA TGTGCCAGCAGTTTATTCGGGAAACCAACCGGGGAGCTGTTTTTT.